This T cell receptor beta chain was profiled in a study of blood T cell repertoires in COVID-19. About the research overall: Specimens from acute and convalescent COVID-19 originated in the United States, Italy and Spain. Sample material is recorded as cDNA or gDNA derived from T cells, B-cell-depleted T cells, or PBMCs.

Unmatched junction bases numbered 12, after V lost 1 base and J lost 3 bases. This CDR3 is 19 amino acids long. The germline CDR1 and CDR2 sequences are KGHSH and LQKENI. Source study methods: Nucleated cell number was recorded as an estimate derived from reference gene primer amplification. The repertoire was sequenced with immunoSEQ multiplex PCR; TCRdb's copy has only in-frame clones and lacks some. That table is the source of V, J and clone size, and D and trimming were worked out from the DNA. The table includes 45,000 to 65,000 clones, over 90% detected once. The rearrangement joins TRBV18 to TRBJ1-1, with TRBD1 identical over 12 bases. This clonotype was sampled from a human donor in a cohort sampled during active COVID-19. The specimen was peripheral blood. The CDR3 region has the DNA TGTGCCAGCTCACCACTCCGTGGGACAGGGGGCGCCGGGGACACTGAAGCTTTCTTT. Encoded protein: CASSPLRGTGGAGDTEAFF. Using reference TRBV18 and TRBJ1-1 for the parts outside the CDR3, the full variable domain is NAGVMQNPRHLVRRRGQEARLRCSPMKGHSHVYWYRQLPEEGLKFMVYLQKENIIDESGMPKERFSAEFPKEGPSILRIQQVVRGDSAAYFCASSPLRGTGGAGDTEAFFGQGTRLTVV.